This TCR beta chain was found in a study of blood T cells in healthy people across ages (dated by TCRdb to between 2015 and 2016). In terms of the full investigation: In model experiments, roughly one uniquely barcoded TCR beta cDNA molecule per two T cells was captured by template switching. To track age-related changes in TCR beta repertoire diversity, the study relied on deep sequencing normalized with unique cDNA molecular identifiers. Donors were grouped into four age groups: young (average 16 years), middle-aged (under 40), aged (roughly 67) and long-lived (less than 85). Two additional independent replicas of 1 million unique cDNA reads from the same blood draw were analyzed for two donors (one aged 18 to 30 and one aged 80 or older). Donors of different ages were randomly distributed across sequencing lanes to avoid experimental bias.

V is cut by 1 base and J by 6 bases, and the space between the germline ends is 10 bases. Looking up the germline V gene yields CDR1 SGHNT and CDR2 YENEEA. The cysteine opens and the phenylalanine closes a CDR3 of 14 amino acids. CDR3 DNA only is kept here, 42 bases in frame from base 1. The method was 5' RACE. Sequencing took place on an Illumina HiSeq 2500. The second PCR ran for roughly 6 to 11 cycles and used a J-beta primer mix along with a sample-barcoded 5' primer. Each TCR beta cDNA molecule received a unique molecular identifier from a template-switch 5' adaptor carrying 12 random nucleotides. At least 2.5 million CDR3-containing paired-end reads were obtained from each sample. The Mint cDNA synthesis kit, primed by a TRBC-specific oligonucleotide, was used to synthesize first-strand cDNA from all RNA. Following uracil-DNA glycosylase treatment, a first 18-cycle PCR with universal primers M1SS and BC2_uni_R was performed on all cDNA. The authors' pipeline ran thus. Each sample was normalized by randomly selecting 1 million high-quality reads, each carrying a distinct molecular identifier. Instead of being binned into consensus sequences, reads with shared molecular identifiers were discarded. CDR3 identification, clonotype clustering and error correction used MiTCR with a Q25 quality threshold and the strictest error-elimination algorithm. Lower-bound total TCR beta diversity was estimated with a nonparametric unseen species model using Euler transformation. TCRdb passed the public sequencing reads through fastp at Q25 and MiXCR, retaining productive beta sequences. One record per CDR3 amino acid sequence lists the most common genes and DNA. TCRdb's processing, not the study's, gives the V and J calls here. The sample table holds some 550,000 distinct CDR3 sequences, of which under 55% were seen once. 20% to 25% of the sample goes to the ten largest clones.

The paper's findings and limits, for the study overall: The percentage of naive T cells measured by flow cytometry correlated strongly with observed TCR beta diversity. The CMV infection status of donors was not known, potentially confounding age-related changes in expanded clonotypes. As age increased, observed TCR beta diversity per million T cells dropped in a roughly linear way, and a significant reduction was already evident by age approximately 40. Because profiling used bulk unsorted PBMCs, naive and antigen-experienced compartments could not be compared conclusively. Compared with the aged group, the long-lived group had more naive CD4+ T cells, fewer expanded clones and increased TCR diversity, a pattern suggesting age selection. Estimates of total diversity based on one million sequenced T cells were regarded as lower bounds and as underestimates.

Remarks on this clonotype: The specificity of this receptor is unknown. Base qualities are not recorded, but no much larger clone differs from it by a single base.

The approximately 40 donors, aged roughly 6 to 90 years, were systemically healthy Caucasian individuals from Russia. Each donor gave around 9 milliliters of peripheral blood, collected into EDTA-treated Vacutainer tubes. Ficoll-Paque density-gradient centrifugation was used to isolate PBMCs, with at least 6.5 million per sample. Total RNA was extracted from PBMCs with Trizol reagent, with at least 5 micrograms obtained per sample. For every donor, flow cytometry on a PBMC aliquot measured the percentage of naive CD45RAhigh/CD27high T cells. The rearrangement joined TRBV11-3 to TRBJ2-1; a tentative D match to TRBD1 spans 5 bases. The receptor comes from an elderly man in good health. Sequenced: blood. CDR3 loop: CASSLGVGPNEQFF. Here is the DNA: TGTGCCAGCAGCTTAGGGGTGGGGCCCAATGAGCAGTTCTTC.